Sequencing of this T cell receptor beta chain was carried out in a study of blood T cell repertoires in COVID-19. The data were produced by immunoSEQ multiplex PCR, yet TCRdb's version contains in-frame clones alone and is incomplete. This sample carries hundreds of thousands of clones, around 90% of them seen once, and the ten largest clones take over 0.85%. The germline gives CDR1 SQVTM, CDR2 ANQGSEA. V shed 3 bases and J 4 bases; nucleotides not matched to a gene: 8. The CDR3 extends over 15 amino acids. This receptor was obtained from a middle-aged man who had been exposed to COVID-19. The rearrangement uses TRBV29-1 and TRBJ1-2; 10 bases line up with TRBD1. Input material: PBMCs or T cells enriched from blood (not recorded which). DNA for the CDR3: TGCAGCGTTGATAAGGGGGACAGGGGTGCCTATGGCTACACCTTC. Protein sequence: CSVDKGDRGAYGYTF.